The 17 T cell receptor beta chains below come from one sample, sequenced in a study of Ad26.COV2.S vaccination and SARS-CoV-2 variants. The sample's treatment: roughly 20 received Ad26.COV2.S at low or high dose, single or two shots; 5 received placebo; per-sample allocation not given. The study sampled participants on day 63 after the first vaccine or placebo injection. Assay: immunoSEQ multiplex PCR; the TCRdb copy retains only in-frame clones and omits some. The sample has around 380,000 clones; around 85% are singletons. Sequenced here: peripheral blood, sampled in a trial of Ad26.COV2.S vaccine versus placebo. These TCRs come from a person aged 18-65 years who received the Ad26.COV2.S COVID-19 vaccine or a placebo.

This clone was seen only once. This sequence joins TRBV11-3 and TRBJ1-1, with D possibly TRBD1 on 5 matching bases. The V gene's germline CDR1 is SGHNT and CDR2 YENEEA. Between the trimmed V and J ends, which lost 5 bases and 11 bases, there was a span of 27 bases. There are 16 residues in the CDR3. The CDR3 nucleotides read TGTGCCAGCAGCCCGACAGACTCCCGGCCGGAATGTTGGGCTTTCTTT. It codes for CASSPTDSRPECWAFF.

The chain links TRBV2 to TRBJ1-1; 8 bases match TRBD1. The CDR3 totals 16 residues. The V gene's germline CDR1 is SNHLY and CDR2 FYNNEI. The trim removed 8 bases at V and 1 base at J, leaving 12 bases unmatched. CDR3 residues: CASSFQGQGGNTEAFF. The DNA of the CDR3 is TGTGCCAGCTCCTTCCAAGGACAGGGAGGGAACACTGAAGCTTTCTTT.

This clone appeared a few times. CDR3: CASSLGRTGTFF. The CDR3 DNA reads as TGTGCCAGCAGCTTAGGGCGGACAGGGACATTCTTT. This rearrangement joins TRBV7-9 to TRBJ1-1; 8 positions agree with TRBD1. Germline V gene sequence: CDR1 SEHNR, CDR2 FQNEAQ (reference sequence). With V trimmed by 1 base and J by 14 bases, 6 bases remained unmatched. The length of the CDR3 is 12 residues. Variable domain in full (rest from reference TRBV7-9 and TRBJ1-1): DTGVSQNPRHKITKRGQNVTFRCDPISEHNRLYWYRQTLGQGPEFLTYFQNEAQLEKSRLLSDRFSAERPKGSFSTLEIQRTEQGDSAMYLCASSLGRTGTFFGQGTRLTVV.

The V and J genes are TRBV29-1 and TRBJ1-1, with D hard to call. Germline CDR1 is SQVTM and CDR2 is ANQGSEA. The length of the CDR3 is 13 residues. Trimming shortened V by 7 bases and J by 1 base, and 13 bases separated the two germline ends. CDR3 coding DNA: TGCAGCGCAAGATTCGAAAGGAACACTGAAGCTTTCTTT. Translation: CSARFERNTEAFF. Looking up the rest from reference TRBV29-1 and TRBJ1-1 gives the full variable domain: SAVISQKPSRDICQRGTSLTIQCQVDSQVTMMFWYRQQPGQSLTLIATANQGSEATYESGFVIDKFPISRPNLTFSTLTVSNMSPEDSSIYLCSARFERNTEAFFGQGTRLTVV.

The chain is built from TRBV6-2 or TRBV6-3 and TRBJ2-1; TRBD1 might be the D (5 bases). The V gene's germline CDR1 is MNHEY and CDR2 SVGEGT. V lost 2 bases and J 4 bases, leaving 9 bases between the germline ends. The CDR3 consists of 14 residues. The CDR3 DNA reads TGTGCCAGCAGTTACCCTGACAGTTACAATGAGCAGTTCTTC. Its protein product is CASSYPDSYNEQFF.

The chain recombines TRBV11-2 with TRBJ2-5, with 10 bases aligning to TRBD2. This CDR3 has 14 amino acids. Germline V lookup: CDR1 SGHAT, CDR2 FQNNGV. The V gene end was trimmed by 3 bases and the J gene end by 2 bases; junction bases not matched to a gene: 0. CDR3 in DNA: TGTGCCAGCAGCTTTAGCGGGGGGCAAGAGACCCAGTACTTC. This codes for CASSFSGGQETQYF. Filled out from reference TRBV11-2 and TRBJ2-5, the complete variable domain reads EAGVAQSPRYKIIEKRQSVAFWCNPISGHATLYWYQQILGQGPKLLIQFQNNGVVDDSQLPKDRFSAERLKGVDSTLKIQPAKLEDSAVYLCASSFSGGQETQYFGPGTRLLVL.

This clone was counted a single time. CDR3 region: CASSTNPGLANEQFF. The CDR3 nucleotides are TGTGCCAGCAGCACCAATCCGGGACTAGCCAATGAGCAGTTCTTC. The chain recombines TRBV7-2 with TRBJ2-1; 9 bases are shared with TRBD2. Germline lookup yields CDR1 SGHTA and CDR2 FQGNSA. The CDR3 sequence is 15 residues long. J was trimmed by 6 bases and V by 5 bases; bases with no gene match: 8.

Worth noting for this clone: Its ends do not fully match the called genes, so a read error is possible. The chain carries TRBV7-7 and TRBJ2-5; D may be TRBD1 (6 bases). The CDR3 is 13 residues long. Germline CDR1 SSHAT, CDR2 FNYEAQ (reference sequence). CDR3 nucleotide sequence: TGTGCTAGCAGCCCAGGACAGTTAGAGACCCAGTACTTC. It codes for CASSPGQLETQYF. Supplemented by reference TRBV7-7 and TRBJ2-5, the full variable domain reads GAGVSQSPRYKVTKRGQDVTLRCDPISSHATLYWYQQALGQGPEFLTYFNYEAQPDKSGLPSDRFSAERPEGSISTLTIQRTEQRDSAMYRCASSPGQLETQYFGPGTRLLVL.

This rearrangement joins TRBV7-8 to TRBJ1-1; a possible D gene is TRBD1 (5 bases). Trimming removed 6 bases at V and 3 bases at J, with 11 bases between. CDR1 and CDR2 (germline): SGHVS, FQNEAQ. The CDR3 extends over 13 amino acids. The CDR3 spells CASSPWGDTEAFF. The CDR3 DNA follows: TGTGCCAGCAGTCCATGGGGGGACACTGAAGCTTTCTTT.

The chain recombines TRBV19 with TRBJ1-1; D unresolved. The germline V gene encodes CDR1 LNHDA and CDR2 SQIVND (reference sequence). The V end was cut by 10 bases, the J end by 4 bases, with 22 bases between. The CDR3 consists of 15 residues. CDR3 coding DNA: TGTGCCACCCGAAGTGGCAGGTTGCGGAGCACTGAAGCTTTCTTT. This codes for CATRSGRLRSTEAFF. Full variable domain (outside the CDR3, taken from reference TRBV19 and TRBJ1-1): DGGITQSPKYLFRKEGQNVTLSCEQNLNHDAMYWYRQDPGQGLRLIYYSQIVNDFQKGDIAEGYSVSREKKESFPLTVTSAQKNPTAFYLCATRSGRLRSTEAFFGQGTRLTVV.

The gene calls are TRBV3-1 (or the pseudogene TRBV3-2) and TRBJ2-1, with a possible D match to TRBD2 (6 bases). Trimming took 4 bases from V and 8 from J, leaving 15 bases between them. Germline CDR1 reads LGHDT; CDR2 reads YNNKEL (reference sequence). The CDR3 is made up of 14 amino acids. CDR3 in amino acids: CASSLPGREDEQFF. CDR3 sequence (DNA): TGTGCCAGCAGCCTCCCGGGGCGGGAAGATGAGCAGTTCTTC.

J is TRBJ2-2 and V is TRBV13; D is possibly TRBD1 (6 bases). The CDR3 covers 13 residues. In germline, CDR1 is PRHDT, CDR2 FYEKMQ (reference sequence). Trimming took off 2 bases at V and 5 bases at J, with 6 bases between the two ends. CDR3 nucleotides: TGTGCCAGCAGCTTACAGGGGACCGGGGAGCTGTTTTTT. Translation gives CASSLQGTGELFF.

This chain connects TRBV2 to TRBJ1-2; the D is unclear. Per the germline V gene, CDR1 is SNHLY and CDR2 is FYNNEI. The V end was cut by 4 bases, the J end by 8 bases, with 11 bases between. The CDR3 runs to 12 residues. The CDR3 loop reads CASSVGVEGYTF. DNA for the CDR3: TGTGCCAGCAGTGTAGGCGTGGAAGGCTACACCTTC.

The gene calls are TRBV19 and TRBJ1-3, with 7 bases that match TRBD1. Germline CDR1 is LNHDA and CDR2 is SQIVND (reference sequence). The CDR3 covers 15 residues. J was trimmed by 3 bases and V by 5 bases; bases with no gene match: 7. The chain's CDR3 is CASSERGLFGNTIYF. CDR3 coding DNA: TGTGCCAGTAGTGAGAGGGGGCTGTTTGGAAACACCATATATTTT.

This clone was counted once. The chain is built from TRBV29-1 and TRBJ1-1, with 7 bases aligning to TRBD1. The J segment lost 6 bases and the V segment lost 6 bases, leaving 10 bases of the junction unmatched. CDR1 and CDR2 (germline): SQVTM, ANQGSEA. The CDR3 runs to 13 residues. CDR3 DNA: TGCAGCGTAGACCCGGGACAGTTCTCTGAAGCTTTCTTT. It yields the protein CSVDPGQFSEAFF.

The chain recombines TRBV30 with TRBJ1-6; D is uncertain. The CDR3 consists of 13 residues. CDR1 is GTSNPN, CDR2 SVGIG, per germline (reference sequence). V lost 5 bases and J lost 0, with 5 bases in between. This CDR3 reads CAWCSSYNSPLHF. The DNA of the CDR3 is TGTGCCTGGTGTAGCTCCTATAATTCACCCCTCCACTTT.

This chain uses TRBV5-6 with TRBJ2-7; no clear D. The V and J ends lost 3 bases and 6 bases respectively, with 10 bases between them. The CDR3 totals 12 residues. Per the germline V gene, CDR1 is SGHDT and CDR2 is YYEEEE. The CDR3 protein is CASSSPRREQYF. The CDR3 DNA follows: TGTGCCAGCAGCTCCCCGAGACGCGAGCAGTACTTC.